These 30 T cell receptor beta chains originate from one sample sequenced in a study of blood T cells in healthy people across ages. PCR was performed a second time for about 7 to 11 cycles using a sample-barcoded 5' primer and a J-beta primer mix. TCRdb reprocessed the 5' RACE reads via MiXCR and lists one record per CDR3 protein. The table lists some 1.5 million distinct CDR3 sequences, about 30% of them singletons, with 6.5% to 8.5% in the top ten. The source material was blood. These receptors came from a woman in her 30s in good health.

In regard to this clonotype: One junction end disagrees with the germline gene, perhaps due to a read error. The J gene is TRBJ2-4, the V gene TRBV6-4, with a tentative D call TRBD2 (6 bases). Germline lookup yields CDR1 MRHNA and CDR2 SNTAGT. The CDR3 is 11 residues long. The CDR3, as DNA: TGTGCCAGCAGTGACCTCCTAGCGACGAACTTC. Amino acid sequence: CASSDLLATNF.

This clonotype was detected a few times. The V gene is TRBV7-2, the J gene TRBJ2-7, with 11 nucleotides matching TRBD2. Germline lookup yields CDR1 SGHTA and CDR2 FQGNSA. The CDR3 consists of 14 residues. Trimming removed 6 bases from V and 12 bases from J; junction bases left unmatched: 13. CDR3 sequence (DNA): TGTGCCAGCAGGGCCGGGACTAGCGGACCCAGGGTGTACTTC. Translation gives CASRAGTSGPRVYF. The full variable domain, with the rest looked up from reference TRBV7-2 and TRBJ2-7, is GAGVSQSPSNKVTEKGKDVELRCDPISGHTALYWYRQSLGQGLEFLIYFQGNSAPDKSGLPSDRFSAERTGGSVSTLTIQRTQQEDSAVYLCASRAGTSGPRVYFGPGTRLTVT.

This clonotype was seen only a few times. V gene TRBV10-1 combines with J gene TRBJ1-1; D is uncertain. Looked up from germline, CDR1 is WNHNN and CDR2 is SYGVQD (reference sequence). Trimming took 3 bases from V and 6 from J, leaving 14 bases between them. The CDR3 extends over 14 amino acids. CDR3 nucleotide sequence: TGCGCCAGCAGTGACCGGAAAGACAAAGCTGAAGCTTTCTTT. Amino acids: CASSDRKDKAEAFF.

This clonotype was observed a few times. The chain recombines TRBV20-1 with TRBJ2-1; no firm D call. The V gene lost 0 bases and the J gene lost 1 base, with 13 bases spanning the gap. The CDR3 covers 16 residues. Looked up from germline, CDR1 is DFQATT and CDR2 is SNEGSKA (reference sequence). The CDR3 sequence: CSARESLPGSYNEQFF. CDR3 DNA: TGCAGTGCTAGAGAGTCCCTCCCAGGTTCCTACAATGAGCAGTTCTTC.

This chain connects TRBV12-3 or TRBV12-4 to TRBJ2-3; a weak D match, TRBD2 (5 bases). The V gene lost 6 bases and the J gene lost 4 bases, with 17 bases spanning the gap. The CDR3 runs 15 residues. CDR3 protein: CASSLTQAAADTQYF. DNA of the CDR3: TGTGCCAGCAGCCTTACACAAGCGGCCGCAGATACGCAGTATTTT.

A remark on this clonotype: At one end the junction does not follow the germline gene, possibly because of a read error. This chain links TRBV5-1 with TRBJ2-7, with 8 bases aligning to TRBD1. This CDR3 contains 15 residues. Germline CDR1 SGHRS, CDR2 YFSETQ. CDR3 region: CVSSLSQGAAYEQYF. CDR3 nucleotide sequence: TGCGTCAGCAGCTTGTCGCAGGGGGCTGCCTACGAGCAGTACTTC. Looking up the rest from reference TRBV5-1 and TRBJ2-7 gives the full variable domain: KAGVTQTPRYLIKTRGQQVTLSCSPISGHRSVSWYQQTPGQGLQFLFEYFSETQRNKGNFPGRFSGRQFSNSRSEMNVSTLELGDSALYLCVSSLSQGAAYEQYFGPGTRLTVT.

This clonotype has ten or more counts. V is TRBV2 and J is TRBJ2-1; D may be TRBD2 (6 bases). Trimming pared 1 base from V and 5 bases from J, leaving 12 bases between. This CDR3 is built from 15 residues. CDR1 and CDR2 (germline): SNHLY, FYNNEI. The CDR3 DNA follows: TGTGCCAGCAGTGAAGACGGGAGTTTCAACAATGAGCAGTTCTTC. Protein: CASSEDGSFNNEQFF.

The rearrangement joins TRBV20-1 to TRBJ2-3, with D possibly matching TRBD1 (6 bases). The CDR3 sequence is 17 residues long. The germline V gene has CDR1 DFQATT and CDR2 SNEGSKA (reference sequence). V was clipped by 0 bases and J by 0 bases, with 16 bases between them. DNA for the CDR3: TGCAGTGCTAGAGATCACCAGGGGCCCCACAGCACAGATACGCAGTATTTT. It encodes CSARDHQGPHSTDTQYF.

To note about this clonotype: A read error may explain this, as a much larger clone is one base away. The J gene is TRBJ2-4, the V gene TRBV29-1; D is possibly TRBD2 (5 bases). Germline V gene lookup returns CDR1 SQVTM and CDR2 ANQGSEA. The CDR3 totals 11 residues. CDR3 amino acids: CSVAGGDMQYF. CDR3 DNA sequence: TGCAGCGTTGCCGGAGGAGACATGCAGTACTTC.

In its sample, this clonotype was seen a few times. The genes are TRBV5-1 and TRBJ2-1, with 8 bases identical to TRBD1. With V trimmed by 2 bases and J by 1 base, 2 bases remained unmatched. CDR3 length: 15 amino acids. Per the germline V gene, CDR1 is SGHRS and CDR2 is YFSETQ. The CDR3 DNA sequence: TGCGCCAGCAGCTTTCAGGGGGCTTCCTACAATGAGCAGTTCTTC. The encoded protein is CASSFQGASYNEQFF.

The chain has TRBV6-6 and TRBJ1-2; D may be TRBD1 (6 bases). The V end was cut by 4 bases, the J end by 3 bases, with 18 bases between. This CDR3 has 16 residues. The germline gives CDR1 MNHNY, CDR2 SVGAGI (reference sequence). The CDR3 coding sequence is TGTGCCAGCAGTTCCCGAAACAGGGTCTCGGACTATGGCTACACCTTC. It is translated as CASSSRNRVSDYGYTF.

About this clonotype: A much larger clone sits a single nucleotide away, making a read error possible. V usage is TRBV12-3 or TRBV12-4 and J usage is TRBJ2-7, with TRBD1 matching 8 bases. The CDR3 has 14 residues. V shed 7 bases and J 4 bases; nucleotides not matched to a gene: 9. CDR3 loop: CASIPPGTGYEQYF. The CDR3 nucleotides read TGTGCCAGCATCCCTCCCGGGACAGGTTACGAGCAGTACTTC.

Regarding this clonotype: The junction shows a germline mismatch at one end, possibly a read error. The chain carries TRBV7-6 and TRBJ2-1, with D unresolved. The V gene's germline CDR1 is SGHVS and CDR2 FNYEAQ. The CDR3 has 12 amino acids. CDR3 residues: CAGSLNENEQFF. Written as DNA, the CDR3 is TGTGCCGGCAGCTTAAACGAGAATGAGCAGTTCTTC.

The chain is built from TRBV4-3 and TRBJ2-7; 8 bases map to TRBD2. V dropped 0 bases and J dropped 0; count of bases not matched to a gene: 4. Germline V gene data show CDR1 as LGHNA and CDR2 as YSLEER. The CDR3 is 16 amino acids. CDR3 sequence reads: CASSQEPSGSSYEQYF. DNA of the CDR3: TGCGCCAGCAGCCAAGAGCCGAGCGGGAGCTCCTACGAGCAGTACTTC.

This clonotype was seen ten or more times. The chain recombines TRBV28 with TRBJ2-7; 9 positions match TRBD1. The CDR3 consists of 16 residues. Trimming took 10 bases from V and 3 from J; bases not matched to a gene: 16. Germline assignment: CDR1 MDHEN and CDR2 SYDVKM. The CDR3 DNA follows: TGTGCCACCAACCCAGCCGGGACAGGGAAGGTCTACGAGCAGTACTTC. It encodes CATNPAGTGKVYEQYF. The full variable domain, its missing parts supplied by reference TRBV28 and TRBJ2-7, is DVKVTQSSRYLVKRTGEKVFLECVQDMDHENMFWYRQDPGLGLRLIYFSYDVKMKEKGDIPEGYSVSREKKERFSLILESASTNQTSMYLCATNPAGTGKVYEQYFGPGTRLTVT.

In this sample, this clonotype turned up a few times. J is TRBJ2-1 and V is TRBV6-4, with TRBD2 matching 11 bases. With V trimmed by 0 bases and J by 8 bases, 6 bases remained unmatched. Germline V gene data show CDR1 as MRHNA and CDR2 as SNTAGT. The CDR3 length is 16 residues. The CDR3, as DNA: TGTGCCAGCAGTGACTCGGGTAGCGGGAGGGTCCATGAGCAGTTCTTC. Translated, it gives CASSDSGSGRVHEQFF.

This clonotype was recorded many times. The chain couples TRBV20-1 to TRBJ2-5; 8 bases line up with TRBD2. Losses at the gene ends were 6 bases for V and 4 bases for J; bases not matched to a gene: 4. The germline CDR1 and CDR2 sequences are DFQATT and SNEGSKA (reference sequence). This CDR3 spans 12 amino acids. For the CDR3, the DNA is TGCAGTGCCCGGACTAGCTCAGAGACCCAGTACTTC. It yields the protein CSARTSSETQYF.

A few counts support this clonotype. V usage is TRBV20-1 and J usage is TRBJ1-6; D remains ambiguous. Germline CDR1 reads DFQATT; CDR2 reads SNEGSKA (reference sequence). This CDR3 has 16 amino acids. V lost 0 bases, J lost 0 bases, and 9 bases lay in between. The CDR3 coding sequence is TGCAGTGCTAGAGATTTAGGGAGCTCCTATAATTCACCCCTCCACTTT. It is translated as CSARDLGSSYNSPLHF.

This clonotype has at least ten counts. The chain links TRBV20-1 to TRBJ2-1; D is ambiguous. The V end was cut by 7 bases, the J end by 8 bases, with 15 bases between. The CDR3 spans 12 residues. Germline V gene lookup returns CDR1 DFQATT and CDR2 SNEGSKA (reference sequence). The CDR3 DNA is TGCAGTGGCCCCCCCCTGACTGATGAGCAGTTCTTC. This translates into CSGPPLTDEQFF.

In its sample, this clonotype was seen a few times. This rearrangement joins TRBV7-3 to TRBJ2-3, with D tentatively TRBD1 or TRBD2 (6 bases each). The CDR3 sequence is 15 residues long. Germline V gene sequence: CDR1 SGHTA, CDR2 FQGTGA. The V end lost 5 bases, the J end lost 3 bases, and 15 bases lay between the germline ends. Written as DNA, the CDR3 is TGTGCCAGCAGCCTTTATAGGGGGGTGACAGATACGCAGTATTTT. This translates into CASSLYRGVTDTQYF.

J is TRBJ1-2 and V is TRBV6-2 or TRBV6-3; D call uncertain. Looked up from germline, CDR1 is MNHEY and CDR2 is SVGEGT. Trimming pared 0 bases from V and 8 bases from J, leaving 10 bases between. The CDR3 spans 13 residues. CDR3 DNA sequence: TGTGCCAGCAGTTACTCTCGCTTCGGAGGCTACACCTTC. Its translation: CASSYSRFGGYTF.

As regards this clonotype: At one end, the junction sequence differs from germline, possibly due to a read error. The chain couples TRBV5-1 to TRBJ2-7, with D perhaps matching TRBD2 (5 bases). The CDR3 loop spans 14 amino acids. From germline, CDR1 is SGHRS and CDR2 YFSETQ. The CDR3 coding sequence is TGCGCCAGCAGCTTGGCTCAGGCAGACTACGAGCAGTGCTTC. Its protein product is CASSLAQADYEQCF.

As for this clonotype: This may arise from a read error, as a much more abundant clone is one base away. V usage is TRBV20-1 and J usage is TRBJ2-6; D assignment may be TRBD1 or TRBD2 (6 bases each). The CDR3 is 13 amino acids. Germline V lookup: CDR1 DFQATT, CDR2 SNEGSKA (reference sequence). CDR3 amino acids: CSARYSGANVPTF. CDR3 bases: TGCAGTGCCAGGTACTCGGGGGCCAACGTCCCGACTTTC.

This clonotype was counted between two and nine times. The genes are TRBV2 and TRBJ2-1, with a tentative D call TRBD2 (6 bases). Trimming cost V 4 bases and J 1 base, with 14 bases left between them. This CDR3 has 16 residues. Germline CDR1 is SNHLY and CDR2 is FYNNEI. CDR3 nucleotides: TGTGCCAGCAGTGCCCGGAGGGCCGCGTCCTACAATGAGCAGTTCTTC. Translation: CASSARRAASYNEQFF.

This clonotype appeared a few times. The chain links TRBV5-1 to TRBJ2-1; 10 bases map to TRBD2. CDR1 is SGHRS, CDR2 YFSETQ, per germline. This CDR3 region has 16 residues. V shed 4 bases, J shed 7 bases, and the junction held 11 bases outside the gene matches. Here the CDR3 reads CASSALTSGVYNEQFF. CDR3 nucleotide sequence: TGCGCCAGCAGCGCCTTAACTAGCGGGGTATATAATGAGCAGTTCTTC.

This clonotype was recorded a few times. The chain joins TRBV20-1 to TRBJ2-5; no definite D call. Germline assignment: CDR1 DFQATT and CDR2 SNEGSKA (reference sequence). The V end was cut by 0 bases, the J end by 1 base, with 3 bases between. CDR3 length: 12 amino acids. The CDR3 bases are TGCAGTGCTAGAGAACTCCAAGAGACCCAGTACTTC. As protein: CSARELQETQYF.

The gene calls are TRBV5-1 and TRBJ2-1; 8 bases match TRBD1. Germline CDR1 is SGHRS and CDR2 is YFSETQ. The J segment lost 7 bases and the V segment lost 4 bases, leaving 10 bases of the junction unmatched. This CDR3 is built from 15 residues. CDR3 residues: CASSDGTGEKNEQFF. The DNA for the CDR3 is TGCGCCAGCAGCGACGGGACAGGCGAGAAAAATGAGCAGTTCTTC.

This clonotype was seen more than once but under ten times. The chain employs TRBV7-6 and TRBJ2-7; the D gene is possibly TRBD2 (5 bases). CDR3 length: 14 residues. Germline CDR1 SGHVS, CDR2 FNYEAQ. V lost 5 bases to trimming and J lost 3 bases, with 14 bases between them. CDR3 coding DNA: TGTGCCAGCAGCCCGAGTACCGGGGTCTACGAGCAGTACTTC. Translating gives CASSPSTGVYEQYF.

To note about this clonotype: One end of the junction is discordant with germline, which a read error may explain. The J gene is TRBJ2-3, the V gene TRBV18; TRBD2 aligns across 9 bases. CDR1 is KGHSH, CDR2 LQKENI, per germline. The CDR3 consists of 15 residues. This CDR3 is CARSPTSGSTDTQYF. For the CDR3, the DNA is TGTGCCCGCTCCCCAACTAGCGGGAGCACAGATACGCAGTATTTT.

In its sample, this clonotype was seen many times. The CDR3 DNA reads TGTGCCAGCAGAGATACCGGGACAGGGATGGGCGAGCAGTACTTC. Protein sequence: CASRDTGTGMGEQYF. J is TRBJ2-7 and V is TRBV6-5, with 9 positions matching TRBD1. The CDR3 has 15 residues. The germline gives CDR1 MNHEY, CDR2 SVGAGI. J gave up 6 bases and V 6 bases, and 12 bases lay outside the gene matches.